This T cell receptor beta chain was observed in a study of memory CD4+ T cells and cytomegalovirus serostatus. In the study overall: This sample comes from healthy Belgian adults, under 10 CMV seropositive, about 25 seronegative.

The sort gate was single viable CD3+CD4+CD8-CD45RO+ cells for memory CD4+ T cells. Findings of the study overall: About two fifths of the roughly 150 known CMV-associated TCRbeta sequences appeared in CD4+ memory. The CMV-associated TCR signature appears largely within the CD4+ memory repertoire.

About this clone itself: Its specificity is not known.

CDR1 and CDR2 from the germline V gene are MNHEY and SVGAGI. Trimming stripped 1 base from V and 5 bases from J, with 12 bases between. The CDR3 length is 14 residues. Per the study methods: After removing out-of-frame reads, around 2,100,000 distinct TCRbeta sequences remained. Sequenced by immunoSEQ multiplex PCR; TCRdb stores in-frame clones only, minus some. V and J calls and clone size are those listed in that table; D and trimming were worked out from the DNA. Altogether 35,000 to 45,000 clones are present, more than 75% being singletons, with the ten largest covering 0.65% to 0.85%. Sequenced sample: memory CD4+ T cells from blood. This sequence joins TRBV6-5 and TRBJ2-7, with D possibly TRBD2 on 5 matching bases. This sequence originates from an adult in good health and CMV-seronegative. CDR3 bases: TGTGCCAGCAGTTACTTAAGCGGAGGAGACGAGCAGTACTTC. Amino acid sequence: CASSYLSGGDEQYF.